This T cell receptor beta chain was identified during a study of PD-1 and CTLA-4 blockade in melanoma. Method: immunoSEQ multiplex PCR; TCRdb's copy keeps in-frame clones and lacks some. The table lists tens of thousands of clones, roughly 88% of them singletons. Germline V gene sequence: CDR1 SEHNR, CDR2 FQNEAQ (reference sequence). CDR3 length: 15 residues. The J segment lost 2 bases and the V segment lost 6 bases, leaving 10 bases of the junction unmatched. V usage is TRBV7-9 and J usage is TRBJ2-7, with 7 bases aligning to TRBD2. The TCR was taken from a human donor with melanoma. The material sequenced was CD8+ T cells from peripheral blood, taken before anti-PD-1 treatment. The CDR3 DNA follows: TGTGCCAGCAGTGGGGGGGACCTACTGACCTACGAGCAGTACTTC. It yields the protein CASSGGDLLTYEQYF.